This TCR beta chain was identified in a study of CD8+ T cells in alopecia areata. Peripheral blood, together with lesional scalp punch biopsies, was collected from alopecia areata patients. cDNA prepared by RNA extraction and subsequent reverse transcription served as the template for sequencing. Clones were read by immunoSEQ multiplex PCR, and TCRdb kept only the in-frame ones, dropping some. Among some 120,000 clones, 47% were seen once, and the ten largest hold over 9.5%. The CDR3 spans 15 residues. Deletions cut 5 bases from V and 3 bases from J, with 17 bases between. Germline assignment: CDR1 SGHAT and CDR2 FQNNGV.

This TCR derives from a human donor with alopecia areata. This chain joins TRBV11-2 and TRBJ2-7; D is uncertain. Sequenced sample: NKG2D-low CD8+ T cells sorted from blood. CDR3 sequence: CASSPRKGVDYEQYF. The CDR3 DNA follows: TGTGCCAGCAGCCCAAGGAAGGGCGTCGACTACGAGCAGTACTTC.